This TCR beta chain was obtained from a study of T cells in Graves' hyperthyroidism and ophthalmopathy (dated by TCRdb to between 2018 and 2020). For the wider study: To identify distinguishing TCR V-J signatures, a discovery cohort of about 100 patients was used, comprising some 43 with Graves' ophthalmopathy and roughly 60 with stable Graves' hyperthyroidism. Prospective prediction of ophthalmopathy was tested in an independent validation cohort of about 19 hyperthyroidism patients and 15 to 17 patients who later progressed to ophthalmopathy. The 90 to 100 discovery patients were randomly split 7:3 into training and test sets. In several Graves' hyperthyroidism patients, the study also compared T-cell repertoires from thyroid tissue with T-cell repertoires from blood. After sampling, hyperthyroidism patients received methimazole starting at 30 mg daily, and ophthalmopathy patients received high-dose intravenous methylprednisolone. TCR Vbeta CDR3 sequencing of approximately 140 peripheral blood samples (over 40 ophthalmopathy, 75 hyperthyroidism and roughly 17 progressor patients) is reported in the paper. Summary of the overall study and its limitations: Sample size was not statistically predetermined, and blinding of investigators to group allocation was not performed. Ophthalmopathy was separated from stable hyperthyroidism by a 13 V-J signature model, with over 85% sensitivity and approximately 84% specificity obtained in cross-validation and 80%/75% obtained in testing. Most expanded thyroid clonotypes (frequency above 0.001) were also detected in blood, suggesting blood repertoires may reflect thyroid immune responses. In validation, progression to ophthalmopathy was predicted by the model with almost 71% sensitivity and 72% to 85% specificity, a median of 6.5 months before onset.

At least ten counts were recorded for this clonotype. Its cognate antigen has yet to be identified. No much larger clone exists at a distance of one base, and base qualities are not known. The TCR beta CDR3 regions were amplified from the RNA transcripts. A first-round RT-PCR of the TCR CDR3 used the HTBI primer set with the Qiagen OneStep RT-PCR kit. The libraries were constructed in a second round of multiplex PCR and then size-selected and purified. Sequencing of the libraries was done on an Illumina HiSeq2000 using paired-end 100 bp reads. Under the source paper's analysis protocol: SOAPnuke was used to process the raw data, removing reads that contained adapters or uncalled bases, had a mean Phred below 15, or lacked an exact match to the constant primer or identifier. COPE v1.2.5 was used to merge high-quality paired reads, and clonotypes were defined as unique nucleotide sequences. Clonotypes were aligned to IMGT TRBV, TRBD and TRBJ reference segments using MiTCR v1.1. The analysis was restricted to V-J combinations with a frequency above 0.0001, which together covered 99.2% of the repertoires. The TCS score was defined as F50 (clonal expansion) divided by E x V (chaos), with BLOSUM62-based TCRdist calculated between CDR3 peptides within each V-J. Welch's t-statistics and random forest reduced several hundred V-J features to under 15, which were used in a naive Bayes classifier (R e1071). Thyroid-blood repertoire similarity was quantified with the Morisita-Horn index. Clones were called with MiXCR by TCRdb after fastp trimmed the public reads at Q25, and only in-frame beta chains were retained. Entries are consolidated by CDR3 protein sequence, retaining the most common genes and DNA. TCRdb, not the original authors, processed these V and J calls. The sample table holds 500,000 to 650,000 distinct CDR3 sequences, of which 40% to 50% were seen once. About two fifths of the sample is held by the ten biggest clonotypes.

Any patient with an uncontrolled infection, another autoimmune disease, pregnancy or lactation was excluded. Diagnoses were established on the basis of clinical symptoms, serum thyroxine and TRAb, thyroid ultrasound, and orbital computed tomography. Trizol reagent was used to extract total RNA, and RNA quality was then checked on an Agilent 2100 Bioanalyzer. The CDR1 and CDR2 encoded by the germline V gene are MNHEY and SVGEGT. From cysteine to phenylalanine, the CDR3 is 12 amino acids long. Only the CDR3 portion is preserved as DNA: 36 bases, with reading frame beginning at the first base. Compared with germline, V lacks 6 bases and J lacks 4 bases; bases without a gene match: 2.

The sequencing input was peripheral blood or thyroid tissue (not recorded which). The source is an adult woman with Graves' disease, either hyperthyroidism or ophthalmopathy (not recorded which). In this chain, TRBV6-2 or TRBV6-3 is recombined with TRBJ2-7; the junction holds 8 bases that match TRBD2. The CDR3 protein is CASSQREYEQYF. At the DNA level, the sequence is TGTGCCAGCAGCCAGCGGGAGTACGAGCAGTACTTC.